Shown below are 17 T cell receptor beta chains from a single sample sequenced in a study of shared clonotypes between healthy human individuals. Measured with immunoSEQ multiplex PCR; TCRdb has only the in-frame clones, and not every one. The sample shows 1,100,000 or so clones, around 78% of them seen only once. Sequencing was carried out using memory CD4+ T cells from PBMCs. The subset is: CD45RA-negative fraction. The receptor source for this set is a man between 18 and 29 years old in good health. Some clones in this sample may be carry-over from other donors' samples.

This clone was recorded at least ten times. The same CDR3 also results from other DNA sequences found in this sample. The chain couples TRBV28 to TRBJ2-7; D not resolved. The CDR3 contains 11 residues. Germline CDR1 and CDR2: MDHEN and SYDVKM. The V end was cut by 3 bases, the J end by 9 bases, with 9 bases between. The CDR3 DNA reads as TGTGCCAGCAGTTTCAAGGGTCGGCAGTACTTC. Its translation is CASSFKGRQYF.

Turning to this clone: At the DNA level, this CDR3 is encoded by other sequences in the same sample as well. V is TRBV28 and J is TRBJ2-7; D remains ambiguous. Trimming took off 6 bases at V and 4 bases at J, with 10 bases between the two ends. Germline V lookup: CDR1 MDHEN, CDR2 SYDVKM. The CDR3 is made up of 12 amino acids. The CDR3 reads CASSLGQYEQYF. The CDR3 DNA reads TGTGCCAGCAGCCTCGGGCAATACGAGCAGTACTTC.

This clone has more than one count but fewer than ten. This chain uses TRBV2 with TRBJ2-2; D is ambiguous. The germline V and J ends were trimmed by 6 bases and 4 bases, with 3 bases remaining between them. CDR3 size: 11 residues. CDR1 and CDR2 (germline): SNHLY, FYNNEI. CDR3 protein: CASRFTGELFF. The CDR3 bases are TGTGCCAGCAGATTCACCGGGGAGCTGTTTTTT.

The genes are TRBV15 and TRBJ2-4, with a possible D match to TRBD2 (6 bases). The CDR3 length is 15 residues. Germline V gives CDR1 LNHNV, CDR2 YYDKDF (reference sequence). With 0 bases removed from V and 6 bases from J, the gap between germline ends came to 12 bases. CDR3 nucleotides: TGTGCCACCAGCAGAGATCCGGGACTGACAAACATTCAGTACTTC. As protein: CATSRDPGLTNIQYF.

V gene TRBV7-9 combines with J gene TRBJ1-4, with D possibly being TRBD1 (5 bases). Germline CDR1 reads SEHNR; CDR2 reads FQNEAQ (reference sequence). The V end lost 5 bases, the J end lost 7 bases, and 14 bases lay between the germline ends. The CDR3 extends over 14 amino acids. CDR3 DNA: TGTGCCAGCAGCCTGGGGACGGCTACTGAAAAACTGTTTTTT. As protein: CASSLGTATEKLFF.

The rearrangement joins TRBV5-1 to TRBJ2-1; no clear D. The CDR3 spans 14 residues. The V gene lost 4 bases and the J gene lost 3 bases, with 11 bases spanning the gap. Germline CDR1 SGHRS, CDR2 YFSETQ. This CDR3 is CASSPPDGYNEQFF. As DNA, the CDR3 is TGCGCCAGCAGCCCCCCGGACGGCTACAATGAGCAGTTCTTC.

This clone was observed a handful of times. The J gene is TRBJ2-6, the V gene TRBV5-1; D possibly corresponds to TRBD1 (6 bases). Trimming cost V 3 bases and J 8 bases, with 12 bases left between them. The V gene's germline CDR1 is SGHRS and CDR2 YFSETQ. The CDR3 runs 14 residues. CDR3 sequence reads: CASSWDTGTNVLTF. CDR3 sequence (DNA): TGCGCCAGCAGCTGGGATACAGGGACCAACGTCCTGACTTTC.

This rearrangement joins TRBV30 to TRBJ1-1; 7 nucleotides align to TRBD1. This CDR3 region has 17 residues. Germline V CDR1 and CDR2: GTSNPN, SVGIG (reference sequence). V was pared by 0 bases and J by 1 base, with 11 bases of the junction left unmatched. CDR3 nucleotide sequence: TGTGCCTGGAGTGTACCCCGGACAGGAGAGAGGAACACTGAAGCTTTCTTT. The encoded protein is CAWSVPRTGERNTEAFF.

The V and J genes are TRBV5-1 and TRBJ1-5, with 8 bases lining up with TRBD1. Trimming removed 4 bases from V and 3 bases from J; junction bases left unmatched: 15. CDR3 length: 18 amino acids. CDR1 is SGHRS and CDR2 is YFSETQ in the germline V gene. DNA for the CDR3: TGCGCCAGCAGCCCAGACGACAGGGGTCTAACCCTCAATCAGCCCCAGCATTTT. Its translation is CASSPDDRGLTLNQPQHF.

The chain employs TRBV4-1 and TRBJ1-2; 12 nucleotides line up with TRBD1. CDR1 and CDR2 from the germline V gene are MGHRA and YSYEKL. The CDR3 consists of 15 residues. The V gene end was trimmed by 9 bases and the J gene end by 4 bases; junction bases not matched to a gene: 9. The CDR3 spells CASDPGQGATYGYTF. The DNA of the CDR3 is TGCGCCAGTGACCCGGGACAGGGGGCGACCTATGGCTACACCTTC.

J is TRBJ2-7 and V is TRBV28; D is ambiguous. This CDR3 contains 15 residues. Per germline, CDR1 MDHEN and CDR2 SYDVKM. Trimming removed 2 bases at V and 1 base at J, with 12 bases between. The CDR3 DNA reads as TGTGCCAGCAGTTTACAGGATGGACGATCCTACGAGCAGTACTTC. Protein sequence: CASSLQDGRSYEQYF.

The V and J genes are TRBV25-1 and TRBJ2-1; perhaps TRBD2 as D (5 bases). The CDR3 loop spans 14 amino acids. V gave up 3 bases and J gave up 2 bases, with 8 bases separating them. The germline CDR1 and CDR2 sequences are MGHDK and SYGVNS. For the CDR3, the DNA is TGTGCCAGCAGTGACCGGGAAACCTACAATGAGCAGTTCTTC. Translation: CASSDRETYNEQFF.

The rearrangement joins TRBV29-1 to TRBJ2-3; D might be TRBD2 (6 bases). Looked up from germline, CDR1 is SQVTM and CDR2 is ANQGSEA. This CDR3 is 15 amino acids long. The V end was cut by 2 bases, the J end by 3 bases, with 15 bases between. The DNA of the CDR3 is TGCAGCGTTGAACCATCGGAGGGGCAAACAGATACGCAGTATTTT. Protein sequence: CSVEPSEGQTDTQYF.

A remark on this clone: Other DNA sequences from this sample encode an identical CDR3 as well. The CDR3 DNA reads as TGTGCCAGCAGTTCTGGGGGATCTGGAAACACCATATATTTT. This translates into CASSSGGSGNTIYF. The chain carries TRBV28 and TRBJ1-3, with D maybe TRBD1 (5 bases). This CDR3 has 14 amino acids. The germline V gene encodes CDR1 MDHEN and CDR2 SYDVKM. Trimming removed 4 bases at V and 1 base at J, with 8 bases between.

The gene calls are TRBV15 and TRBJ2-5; TRBD2 is a possible D gene (6 bases). Germline CDR1 and CDR2: LNHNV and YYDKDF (reference sequence). Trimming stripped 11 bases from V and 3 bases from J, with 19 bases between. This CDR3 contains 14 residues. As DNA, the CDR3 is TGTGCCGCCGGGGGTGGGGATGGGAAAGAGACCCAGTACTTC. Translation gives CAAGGGDGKETQYF.

A note on this clone: Other DNA sequences in the sample encode the same CDR3. The chain combines TRBV5-1 with TRBJ2-1; TRBD1 is a possible D gene (6 bases). Germline lookup yields CDR1 SGHRS and CDR2 YFSETQ. The CDR3 sequence is 15 residues long. V was shortened by 4 bases and J by 1 base, with 12 bases between the two germline ends. CDR3 coding DNA: TGCGCCAGCAGCCTCCTACAGGGATCCTACAATGAGCAGTTCTTC. Its protein is CASSLLQGSYNEQFF.

Regarding this clone: The sample holds other DNA sequences that translate to the same CDR3. The rearrangement uses TRBV5-1 and TRBJ2-3; either TRBD1 or TRBD2 may fit D (5 bases each). The CDR3 is 14 amino acids. The germline CDR1 and CDR2 sequences are SGHRS and YFSETQ. With 3 bases removed from V and 3 bases from J, the gap between germline ends came to 11 bases. CDR3 residues: CASSSGTVTDTQYF. The CDR3 region has the DNA TGCGCCAGCAGCTCGGGGACGGTTACAGATACGCAGTATTTT.